One and the same sample provided the 28 T cell receptor beta chains below, sequenced in a study of blood T cell repertoires in COVID-19. The protocol was immunoSEQ multiplex PCR, while the TCRdb copy is restricted to in-frame clones and leaves out a portion. The data show 100,000 to 140,000 clones, around 88% seen once. The sequenced sample consisted of peripheral blood. The receptors were sampled from a man aged 45-65 years with active or convalescent COVID-19.

V usage is TRBV6-5 and J usage is TRBJ2-1; D is ambiguous. Deletions cut 0 bases from V and 4 bases from J, with 7 bases between. This CDR3 has 14 residues. Germline CDR1 reads MNHEY; CDR2 reads SVGAGI. The CDR3 DNA reads as TGTGCCAGCAGTTACTCGAAGAGGTACAATGAGCAGTTCTTC. This codes for CASSYSKRYNEQFF.

As DNA, the CDR3 is TGTGCCAGCAGCCAAGGGAGAACGACCTTTAGCACAGATACGCAGTATTTT. Its translation: CASSQGRTTFSTDTQYF. This chain connects TRBV3-1 (or the pseudogene TRBV3-2) to TRBJ2-3; D gene unclear. CDR1 and CDR2 from the germline V gene are LGHDT and YNNKEL (reference sequence). V was trimmed by 1 base and J by 0 bases, leaving 14 bases between them. The CDR3 length is 17 residues.

This clone was seen more than once but under ten times. This chain connects TRBV6-1 to TRBJ2-6; no clear D gene. Germline V lookup: CDR1 MNHNS, CDR2 SASEGT. Trimming took off 0 bases at V and 0 bases at J, with 6 bases between the two ends. This CDR3 has 16 amino acids. Here the CDR3 DNA reads TGTGCCAGCAGTGAAGCACTGATCTCTGGGGCCAACGTCCTGACTTTC. This gives the protein CASSEALISGANVLTF.

The rearrangement joins TRBV5-8 to TRBJ2-3, with 10 bases aligning to TRBD2. The trim removed 4 bases at V and 4 bases at J, leaving 12 bases unmatched. Germline V gene data show CDR1 as SGHTS and CDR2 as YDEGEE. CDR3 length: 17 amino acids. CDR3 residues: CASSAASGRGPADTQYF. Written as DNA, the CDR3 is TGTGCCAGCAGCGCCGCTAGCGGGAGAGGGCCGGCAGATACGCAGTATTTT.

In nucleotides, the CDR3 is TGTGCCAGCAGACCGGGGGGGACTGAAGCTTTCTTT. Translating gives CASRPGGTEAFF. The gene calls are TRBV6-5 and TRBJ1-1; D might be TRBD1 (5 bases). Looked up from germline, CDR1 is MNHEY and CDR2 is SVGAGI. The CDR3 is 12 amino acids. V was cut by 6 bases and J by 5 bases, with 10 bases left in between.

The chain has TRBV5-8 and TRBJ2-1; 9 positions agree with TRBD2. CDR3 length equals 15 residues. V lost 1 base, J lost 13 bases, and 12 bases stayed unmatched. In germline, CDR1 is SGHTS, CDR2 YDEGEE. The chain's CDR3 is CASSLSSWMREGQFF. CDR3 coding DNA: TGTGCCAGCAGCTTGTCCTCCTGGATGCGGGAGGGCCAGTTCTTC.

Details on this clone: Germline is not matched at one junction end, which may reflect a read error. The chain recombines TRBV28 with TRBJ2-3, with TRBD2 as a possible D gene (6 bases). Looked up from germline, CDR1 is MDHEN and CDR2 is SYDVKM. The CDR3 is made up of 13 amino acids. The CDR3 DNA reads TGCGTGACCCTCGGGGGTAGGGTCCATACGCAGTATTTT. Translation gives CVTLGGRVHTQYF. Drawing the rest from reference TRBV28 and TRBJ2-3, the complete variable domain is DVKVTQSSRYLVKRTGEKVFLECVQDMDHENMFWYRQDPGLGLRLIYFSYDVKMKEKGDIPEGYSVSREKKERFSLILESASTNQTSMYLCVTLGGRVHTQYFGPGTRLTVL.

This sequence joins TRBV7-9 and TRBJ2-2, with 8 bases matching TRBD1. This CDR3 has 14 amino acids. V was clipped by 4 bases and J by 7 bases; unmatched bases: 5. Per germline, CDR1 SEHNR and CDR2 FQNEAQ (reference sequence). The CDR3 nucleotides are TGTGCCAGCAGCTGGACAGGGCCGAACGGGGAGCTGTTTTTT. Translation: CASSWTGPNGELFF.

This clone was detected a few times. The CDR3 nucleotides read TGCAGTGCTAGAGGGTCCGGTGAAGCTTTCTTT. It codes for CSARGSGEAFF. The chain combines TRBV20-1 with TRBJ1-1; D unresolved. CDR1 DFQATT and CDR2 SNEGSKA come from the germline V gene (reference sequence). Trimming removed 1 base at V and 7 bases at J, with 7 bases between. This CDR3 spans 11 amino acids.

This clone was counted between two and nine times. The CDR3 DNA reads as TGCGCCAGCAGCCACCTCGGGTCAGGGAGGGCTAATGAAAAACTGTTTTTT. It specifies CASSHLGSGRANEKLFF. V usage is TRBV4-1 and J usage is TRBJ1-4; D perhaps matches TRBD1 (5 bases). CDR3 length equals 17 residues. Trimming left V 3 bases short and J 3 bases short, with 17 bases between. Germline-derived CDR1 and CDR2 are MGHRA and YSYEKL.

The chain carries TRBV3-1 (or the pseudogene TRBV3-2) and TRBJ2-5; a weak D match, TRBD2 (6 bases). V was cut by 0 bases and J by 4 bases, with 12 bases left in between. The CDR3 is 15 residues long. The germline V gene has CDR1 LGHDT and CDR2 YNNKEL (reference sequence). This chain's CDR3 is CASSQDRVGGETQYF. In nucleotides, the CDR3 is TGTGCCAGCAGCCAAGACAGGGTGGGGGGAGAGACCCAGTACTTC.

In the case of this clone: One junction end disagrees with the germline gene, perhaps due to a read error. This sequence joins TRBV4-1 and TRBJ2-7, with 8 bases fitting TRBD1. CDR3 length: 18 residues. Looked up from germline, CDR1 is MGHRA and CDR2 is YSYEKL. CDR3 amino acids: CASSQVGTGTGLDYGQYF. The CDR3 nucleotides read TGCGCCAGCAGCCAAGTGGGGACAGGTACAGGGTTGGACTACGGGCAGTACTTC.

V usage is TRBV4-1 and J usage is TRBJ2-5; 8 nucleotides match TRBD2. CDR3 size: 14 residues. V was pared by 1 base and J by 4 bases, with 2 bases of the junction left unmatched. Germline V gene lookup returns CDR1 MGHRA and CDR2 YSYEKL. The CDR3 DNA reads TGCGCCAGCAGCCAAGCGCTAGCGGGAGAGACCCAGTACTTC. Protein: CASSQALAGETQYF.

The chain joins TRBV5-6 to TRBJ2-5; possibly TRBD2 for D (6 bases). The germline V gene has CDR1 SGHDT and CDR2 YYEEEE. The V and J ends lost 4 bases and 2 bases respectively, with 12 bases between them. This CDR3 has 14 residues. CDR3 protein: CASSLSGSQETQYF. CDR3 DNA sequence: TGTGCCAGCAGCCTTAGCGGTTCACAAGAGACCCAGTACTTC.

The CDR3, as DNA: TGCGCCAGCAGCTTGGCCCCAGGGAGCAATCAGCCCCAGCATTTT. This encodes CASSLAPGSNQPQHF. This chain uses TRBV5-1 with TRBJ1-5, with D possibly TRBD1 on 5 matching bases. Germline values: CDR1 SGHRS, CDR2 YFSETQ. Trimming left V 0 bases short and J 1 base short, with 8 bases between. The CDR3 consists of 15 residues.

This clone has a single count. The chain is built from TRBV10-3 and TRBJ2-7, with 8 bases fitting TRBD1. Germline CDR1 reads ENHRY; CDR2 reads SYGVKD. J lost 3 bases, V lost 4 bases, and 8 bases had no gene match. The CDR3 spans 15 residues. CDR3 in DNA: TGTGCCATCAGTGGAGGTGCAGGGGGCTACTACGAGCAGTACTTC. This sequence encodes CAISGGAGGYYEQYF.

V is TRBV10-1 and J is TRBJ2-3; the match to TRBD2 covers 10 bases. CDR1 WNHNN and CDR2 SYGVQD come from the germline V gene (reference sequence). After removal of 3 bases from V and 5 bases from J, the junction contained 5 bases not matched to a gene. CDR3 length: 15 amino acids. The CDR3 region has the DNA TGCGCCAGCAGTGAAGTAGCGGGAGGTCAAGATACGCAGTATTTT. Its protein is CASSEVAGGQDTQYF.

The rearrangement uses TRBV5-6 and TRBJ2-7, with D possibly TRBD1 on 6 matching bases. The CDR3 has 14 residues. Germline V gene lookup returns CDR1 SGHDT and CDR2 YYEEEE. V lost 5 bases, J lost 2 bases, and 14 bases lay in between. The CDR3 sequence: CASRQQGSTYEQYF. CDR3 DNA: TGTGCCAGCAGGCAACAGGGTTCTACCTACGAGCAGTACTTC.

The rearrangement joins TRBV6-2 or TRBV6-3 to TRBJ2-2; weak D call: TRBD1 (5 bases). This CDR3 is built from 14 residues. Germline V gives CDR1 MNHEY, CDR2 SVGEGT. V lost 3 bases, J lost 6 bases, and 11 bases lay in between. This chain's CDR3 is CASSYALGPGELFF. The CDR3 DNA sequence: TGTGCCAGCAGTTATGCGTTGGGGCCCGGGGAGCTGTTTTTT.

This chain joins TRBV7-2 and TRBJ1-6; D is unresolved. V dropped 1 base and J dropped 9 bases, with 10 bases sitting between them. This CDR3 contains 14 residues. Germline V gives CDR1 SGHTA, CDR2 FQGNSA. The CDR3 loop reads CASSLVDRASPLHF. The DNA of the CDR3 is TGTGCCAGCAGCTTAGTTGATCGAGCTTCACCCCTCCACTTT.

The chain has TRBV11-2 and TRBJ1-3; 7 nucleotides align to TRBD1. Germline CDR1 and CDR2: SGHAT and FQNNGV. The CDR3 has 16 residues. V lost 0 bases and J lost 1; bases outside the gene matches: 3. CDR3 region: CASSLDLTGSGNTIYF. DNA for the CDR3: TGTGCCAGCAGCTTAGATTTGACAGGGTCTGGAAACACCATATATTTT.

The chain couples TRBV4-1 to TRBJ1-1; no reliable D call. CDR1 is MGHRA, CDR2 YSYEKL, per germline. The germline V and J ends were trimmed by 0 bases and 1 base, with 6 bases remaining between them. CDR3 size: 14 residues. The CDR3 here is CASSQERENTEAFF. The CDR3, as DNA: TGCGCCAGCAGCCAAGAACGAGAGAACACTGAAGCTTTCTTT.

This chain connects TRBV18 to TRBJ1-1; D is uncertain. This CDR3 has 13 amino acids. V lost 2 bases and J lost 7, with 11 bases in between. CDR1 is KGHSH, CDR2 LQKENI, per germline. The CDR3 is CASSPDFEREAFF. The CDR3 bases are TGTGCCAGCTCACCAGACTTCGAACGTGAAGCTTTCTTT.

V and J are TRBV3-1 (or the pseudogene TRBV3-2) and TRBJ1-6; D is ambiguous. This CDR3 has 12 residues. The germline V and J ends were trimmed by 2 bases and 11 bases, with 7 bases remaining between them. The germline gives CDR1 LGHDT, CDR2 YNNKEL (reference sequence). The CDR3 sequence: CASSQTGPPLHF. CDR3 nucleotide sequence: TGTGCCAGCAGCCAAACGGGTCCACCCCTCCACTTT.

The chain links TRBV18 to TRBJ1-5; weak D call: TRBD1 (6 bases). CDR1 and CDR2 (germline): KGHSH, LQKENI. Trimming took off 3 bases at V and 0 bases at J, with 12 bases between the two ends. This CDR3 has 16 residues. CDR3 nucleotide sequence: TGTGCCAGCTCACCCCTGGGAGGGGGTAGCAATCAGCCCCAGCATTTT. Protein sequence: CASSPLGGGSNQPQHF. Based on the CDR3 plus reference TRBV18 and TRBJ1-5, the full variable domain is NAGVMQNPRHLVRRRGQEARLRCSPMKGHSHVYWYRQLPEEGLKFMVYLQKENIIDESGMPKERFSAEFPKEGPSILRIQQVVRGDSAAYFCASSPLGGGSNQPQHFGDGTRLSIL.

This chain uses TRBV6-5 with TRBJ2-7; 13 nucleotides align to TRBD2. The germline V gene encodes CDR1 MNHEY and CDR2 SVGAGI. Trimming took 1 base from V and 5 from J; bases not matched to a gene: 5. The CDR3 spans 16 residues. The CDR3, as DNA: TGTGCCAGCAGTTACTGGACTAGCGGGAGCGGAGACGAGCAGTACTTC. Its protein is CASSYWTSGSGDEQYF.

The chain joins TRBV5-1 to TRBJ1-1, with D unclear. V lost 4 bases and J lost 6, with 13 bases in between. Germline lookup yields CDR1 SGHRS and CDR2 YFSETQ. CDR3 length equals 13 residues. As DNA, the CDR3 is TGCGCCAGCAGCGCGGGAACATACCCTGAAGCTTTCTTT. It codes for CASSAGTYPEAFF.

The J gene is TRBJ2-7, the V gene TRBV6-2 or TRBV6-3, with D possibly matching TRBD1 (6 bases). CDR3 length: 18 amino acids. Germline CDR1 reads MNHEY; CDR2 reads SVGEGT. V lost 2 bases to trimming and J lost 1 base, with 21 bases between them. CDR3 nucleotide sequence: TGTGCCAGCAGTTACCCATTACAGGGATTCTTGACGTCCTACGAGCAGTACTTC. Translated: CASSYPLQGFLTSYEQYF.